This TCR beta chain was sequenced in a study of blood T cells in healthy people across ages. Through a sample-barcoded 5' primer and a J-beta primer mix, a second PCR was run for roughly 7 to 11 cycles. Each CDR3 protein gets one entry after TCRdb re-called the 5' RACE reads with MiXCR. The sample has some 1,500,000 distinct CDR3 sequences; roughly 43% are singletons. Germline CDR1 and CDR2: MNHNY and SVGAGI (reference sequence). Trimming cost V 4 bases and J 5 bases; bases outside gene matches: 9. This CDR3 region has 16 residues. This clonotype was recorded a few times. This clonotype originated in a woman between 18 and 30 years old in good health. This chain connects TRBV6-6 to TRBJ2-1, with 9 bases that match TRBD2. Material: blood. The CDR3 nucleotides are TGTGCCAGCAGTTCTGTCGCTAGCGGGGAAAACAATGAGCAGTTCTTC. Its translation: CASSSVASGENNEQFF.